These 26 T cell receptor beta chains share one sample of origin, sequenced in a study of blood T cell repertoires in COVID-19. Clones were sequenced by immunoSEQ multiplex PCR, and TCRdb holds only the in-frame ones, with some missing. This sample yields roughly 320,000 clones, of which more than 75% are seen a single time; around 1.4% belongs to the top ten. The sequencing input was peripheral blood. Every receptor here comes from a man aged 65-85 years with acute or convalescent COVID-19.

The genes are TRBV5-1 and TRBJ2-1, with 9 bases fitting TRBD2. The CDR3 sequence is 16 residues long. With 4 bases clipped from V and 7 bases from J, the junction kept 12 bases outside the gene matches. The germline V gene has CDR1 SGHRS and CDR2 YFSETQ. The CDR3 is CASSPRTSVSRNEQFF. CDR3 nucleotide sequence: TGCGCCAGCAGCCCCCGGACTAGCGTGTCTAGAAATGAGCAGTTCTTC. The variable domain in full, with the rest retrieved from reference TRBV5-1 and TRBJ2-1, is KAGVTQTPRYLIKTRGQQVTLSCSPISGHRSVSWYQQTPGQGLQFLFEYFSETQRNKGNFPGRFSGRQFSNSRSEMNVSTLELGDSALYLCASSPRTSVSRNEQFFGPGTRLTVL.

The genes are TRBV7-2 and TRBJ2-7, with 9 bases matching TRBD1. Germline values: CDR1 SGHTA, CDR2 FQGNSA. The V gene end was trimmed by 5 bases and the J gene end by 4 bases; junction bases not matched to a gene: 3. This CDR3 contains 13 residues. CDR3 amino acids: CASSGQGIYEQYF. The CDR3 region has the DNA TGTGCCAGCAGCGGACAGGGGATTTACGAGCAGTACTTC.

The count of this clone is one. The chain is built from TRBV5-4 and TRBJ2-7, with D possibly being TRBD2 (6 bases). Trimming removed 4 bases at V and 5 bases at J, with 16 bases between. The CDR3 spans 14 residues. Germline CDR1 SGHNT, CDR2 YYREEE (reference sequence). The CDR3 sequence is CASSPRLGGDEQYF. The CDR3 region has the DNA TGTGCCAGCAGCCCCAGACTGGGCGGGGACGAGCAGTACTTC.

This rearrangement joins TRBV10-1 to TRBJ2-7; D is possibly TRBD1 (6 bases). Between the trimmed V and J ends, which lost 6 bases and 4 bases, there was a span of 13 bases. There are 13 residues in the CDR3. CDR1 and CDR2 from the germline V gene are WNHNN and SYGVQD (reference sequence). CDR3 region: CASSDGTLYEQYF. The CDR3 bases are TGCGCCAGCAGCGACGGGACACTTTACGAGCAGTACTTC.

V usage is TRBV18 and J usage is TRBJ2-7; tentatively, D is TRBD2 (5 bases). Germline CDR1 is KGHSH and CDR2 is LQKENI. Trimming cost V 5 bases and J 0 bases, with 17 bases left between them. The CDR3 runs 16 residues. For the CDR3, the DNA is TGTGCCAGCTCATCCATGAGTGCGGGTTCCTCCTACGAGCAGTACTTC. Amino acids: CASSSMSAGSSYEQYF. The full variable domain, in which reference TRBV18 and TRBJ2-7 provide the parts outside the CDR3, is NAGVMQNPRHLVRRRGQEARLRCSPMKGHSHVYWYRQLPEEGLKFMVYLQKENIIDESGMPKERFSAEFPKEGPSILRIQQVVRGDSAAYFCASSSMSAGSSYEQYFGPGTRLTVT.

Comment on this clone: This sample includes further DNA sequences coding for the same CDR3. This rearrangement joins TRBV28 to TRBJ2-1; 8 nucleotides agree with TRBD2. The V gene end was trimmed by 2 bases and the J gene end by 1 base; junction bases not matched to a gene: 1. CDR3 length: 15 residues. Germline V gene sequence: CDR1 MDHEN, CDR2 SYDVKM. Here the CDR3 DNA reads TGTGCCAGCAGTTTAGCGGGAGGTTCCTACAATGAGCAGTTCTTC. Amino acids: CASSLAGGSYNEQFF.

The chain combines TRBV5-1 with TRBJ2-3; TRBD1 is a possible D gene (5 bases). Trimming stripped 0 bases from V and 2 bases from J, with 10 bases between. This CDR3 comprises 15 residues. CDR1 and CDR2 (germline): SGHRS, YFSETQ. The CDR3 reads CASSLVAGPTDTQYF. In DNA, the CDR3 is TGCGCCAGCAGCTTGGTAGCAGGGCCCACAGATACGCAGTATTTT.

CDR3 protein: CASSDDSYNEQFF. For the CDR3, the DNA is TGTGCCAGCAGCGACGACAGTTACAATGAGCAGTTCTTC. The J gene is TRBJ2-1, the V gene TRBV7-2, with a weak D call TRBD1 (5 bases). The CDR3 runs 13 residues. Germline CDR1 reads SGHTA; CDR2 reads FQGNSA. Trimming left V 5 bases short and J 4 bases short, with 9 bases between.

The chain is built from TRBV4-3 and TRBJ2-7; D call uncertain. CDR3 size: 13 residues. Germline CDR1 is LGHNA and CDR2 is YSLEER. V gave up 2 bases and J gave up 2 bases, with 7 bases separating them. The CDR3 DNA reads TGCGCCAGCAGCCAAACACCCACCTACGAGCAGTACTTC. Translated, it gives CASSQTPTYEQYF.

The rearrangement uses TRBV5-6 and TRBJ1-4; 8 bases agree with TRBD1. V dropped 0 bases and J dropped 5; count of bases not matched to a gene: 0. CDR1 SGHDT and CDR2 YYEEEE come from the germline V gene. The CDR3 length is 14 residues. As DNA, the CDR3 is TGTGCCAGCAGCTTGGACAGGGGGAATGAAAAACTGTTTTTT. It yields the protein CASSLDRGNEKLFF.

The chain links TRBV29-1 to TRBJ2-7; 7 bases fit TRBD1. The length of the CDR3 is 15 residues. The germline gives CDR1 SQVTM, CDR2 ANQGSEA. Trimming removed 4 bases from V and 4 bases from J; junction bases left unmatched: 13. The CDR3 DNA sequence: TGCAGCGTTGGTGTGGCCAGGGGGTCGGGTTACGAGCAGTACTTC. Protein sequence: CSVGVARGSGYEQYF.

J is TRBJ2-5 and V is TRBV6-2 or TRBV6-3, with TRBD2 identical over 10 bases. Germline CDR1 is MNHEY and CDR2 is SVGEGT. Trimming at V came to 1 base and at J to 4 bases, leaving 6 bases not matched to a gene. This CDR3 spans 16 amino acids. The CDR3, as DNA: TGTGCCAGCAGTTACTGGCCTAGCGGGAGTCGAGAGACCCAGTACTTC. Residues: CASSYWPSGSRETQYF.

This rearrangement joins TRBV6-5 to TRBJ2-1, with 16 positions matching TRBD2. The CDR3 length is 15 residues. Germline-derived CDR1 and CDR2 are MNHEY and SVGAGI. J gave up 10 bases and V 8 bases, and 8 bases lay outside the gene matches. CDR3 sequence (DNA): TGTGCCAGCTCGGGACTAGCGGGGGGGAGAGGGGAGCAGTTCTTC. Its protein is CASSGLAGGRGEQFF.

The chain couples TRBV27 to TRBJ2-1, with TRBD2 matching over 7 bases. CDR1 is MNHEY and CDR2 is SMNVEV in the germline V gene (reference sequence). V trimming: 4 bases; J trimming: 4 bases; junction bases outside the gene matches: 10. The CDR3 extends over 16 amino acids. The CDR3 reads CASSSPLSGDYNEQFF. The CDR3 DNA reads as TGTGCCAGCAGTTCTCCCTTGAGCGGGGATTACAATGAGCAGTTCTTC.

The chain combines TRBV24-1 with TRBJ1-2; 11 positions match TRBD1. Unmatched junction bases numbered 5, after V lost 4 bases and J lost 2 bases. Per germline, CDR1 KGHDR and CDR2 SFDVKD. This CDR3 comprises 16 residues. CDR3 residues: CATSDPRDRGNYGYTF. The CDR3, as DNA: TGTGCCACCAGTGACCCTAGGGACAGGGGGAACTATGGCTACACCTTC.

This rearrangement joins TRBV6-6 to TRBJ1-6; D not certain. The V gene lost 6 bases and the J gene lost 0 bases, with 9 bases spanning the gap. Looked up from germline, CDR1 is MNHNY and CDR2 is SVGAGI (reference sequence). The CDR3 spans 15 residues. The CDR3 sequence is CASSPMSSYNSPLHF. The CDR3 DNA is TGTGCCAGCAGCCCTATGAGCTCCTATAATTCACCCCTCCACTTT.

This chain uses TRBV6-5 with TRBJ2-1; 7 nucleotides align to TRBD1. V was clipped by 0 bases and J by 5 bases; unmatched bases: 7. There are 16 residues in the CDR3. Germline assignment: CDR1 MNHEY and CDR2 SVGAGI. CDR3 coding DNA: TGTGCCAGCAGTTACTCGCCAGGGGGTATCGACAATGAGCAGTTCTTC. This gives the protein CASSYSPGGIDNEQFF.

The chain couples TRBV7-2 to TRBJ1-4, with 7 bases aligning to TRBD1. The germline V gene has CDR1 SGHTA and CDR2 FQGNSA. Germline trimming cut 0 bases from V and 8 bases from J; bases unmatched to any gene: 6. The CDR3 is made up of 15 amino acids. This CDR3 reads CASSLAWGRGEKLFF. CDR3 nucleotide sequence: TGTGCCAGCAGCTTAGCATGGGGCAGGGGGGAAAAACTGTTTTTT.

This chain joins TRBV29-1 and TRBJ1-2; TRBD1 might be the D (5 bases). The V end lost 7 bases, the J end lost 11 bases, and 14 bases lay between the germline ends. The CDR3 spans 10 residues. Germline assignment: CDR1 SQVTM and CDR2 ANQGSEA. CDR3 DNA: TGCAGCGCCAAAGACAGCCTATACACCTTC. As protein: CSAKDSLYTF.

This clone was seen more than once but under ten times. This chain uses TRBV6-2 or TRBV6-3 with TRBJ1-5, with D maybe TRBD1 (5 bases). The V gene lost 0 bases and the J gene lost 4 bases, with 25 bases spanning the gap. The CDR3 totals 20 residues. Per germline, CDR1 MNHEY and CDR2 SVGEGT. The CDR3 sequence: CASSYSIFRGVGVLNQPQHF. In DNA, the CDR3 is TGTGCCAGCAGTTACTCAATCTTCCGCGGGGTGGGGGTGTTGAATCAGCCCCAGCATTTT.

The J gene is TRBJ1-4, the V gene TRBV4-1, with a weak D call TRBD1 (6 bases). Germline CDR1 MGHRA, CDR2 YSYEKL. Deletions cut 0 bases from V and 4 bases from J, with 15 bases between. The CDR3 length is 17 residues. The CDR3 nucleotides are TGCGCCAGCAGCCAAGACGATAACAGGGCCTATAATGAAAAACTGTTTTTT. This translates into CASSQDDNRAYNEKLFF.

CDR3 sequence: CASSASEASPLHF. In nucleotides, the CDR3 is TGTGCCAGCAGCGCCAGTGAGGCTTCACCCCTCCACTTT. The V call is TRBV7-9, the J call TRBJ1-6; D remains ambiguous. The CDR3 covers 13 residues. V lost 5 bases to trimming and J lost 9 bases, with 11 bases between them. Germline V gives CDR1 SEHNR, CDR2 FQNEAQ (reference sequence). Variable domain in full (rest from reference TRBV7-9 and TRBJ1-6): DTGVSQNPRHKITKRGQNVTFRCDPISEHNRLYWYRQTLGQGPEFLTYFQNEAQLEKSRLLSDRFSAERPKGSFSTLEIQRTEQGDSAMYLCASSASEASPLHFGNGTRLTVT.

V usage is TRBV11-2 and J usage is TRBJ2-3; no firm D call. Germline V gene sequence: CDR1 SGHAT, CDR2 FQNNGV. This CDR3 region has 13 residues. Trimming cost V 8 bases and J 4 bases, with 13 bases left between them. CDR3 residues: CASRGVSSDTQYF. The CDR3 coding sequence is TGTGCCAGCCGCGGAGTGAGCTCAGATACGCAGTATTTT.

The DNA for the CDR3 is TGTGCCAGCAGCCAAGTTCCAGGGGATTTGCTAAAGGGGGCCAACGTCCTGACTTTC. This translates into CASSQVPGDLLKGANVLTF. V and J are TRBV3-1 (or the pseudogene TRBV3-2) and TRBJ2-6; TRBD1 is a possible D gene (6 bases). V was cut by 1 base and J by 4 bases, with 20 bases left in between. CDR1 is LGHDT and CDR2 is YNNKEL in the germline V gene (reference sequence). The CDR3 consists of 19 residues.

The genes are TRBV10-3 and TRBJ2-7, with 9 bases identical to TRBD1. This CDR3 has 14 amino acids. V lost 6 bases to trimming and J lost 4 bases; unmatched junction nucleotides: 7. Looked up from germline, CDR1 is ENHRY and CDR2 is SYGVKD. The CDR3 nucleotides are TGTGCCATCAGCTCCGGGACAGGGTTATACGAGCAGTACTTC. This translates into CAISSGTGLYEQYF.

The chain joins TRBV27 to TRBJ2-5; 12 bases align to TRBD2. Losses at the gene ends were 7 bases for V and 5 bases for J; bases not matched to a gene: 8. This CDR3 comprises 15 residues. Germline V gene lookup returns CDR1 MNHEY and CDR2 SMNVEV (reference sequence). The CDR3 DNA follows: TGTGCCAGCAATCCTAGCGGGAGGGCCAGGGAGACCCAGTACTTC. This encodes CASNPSGRARETQYF.